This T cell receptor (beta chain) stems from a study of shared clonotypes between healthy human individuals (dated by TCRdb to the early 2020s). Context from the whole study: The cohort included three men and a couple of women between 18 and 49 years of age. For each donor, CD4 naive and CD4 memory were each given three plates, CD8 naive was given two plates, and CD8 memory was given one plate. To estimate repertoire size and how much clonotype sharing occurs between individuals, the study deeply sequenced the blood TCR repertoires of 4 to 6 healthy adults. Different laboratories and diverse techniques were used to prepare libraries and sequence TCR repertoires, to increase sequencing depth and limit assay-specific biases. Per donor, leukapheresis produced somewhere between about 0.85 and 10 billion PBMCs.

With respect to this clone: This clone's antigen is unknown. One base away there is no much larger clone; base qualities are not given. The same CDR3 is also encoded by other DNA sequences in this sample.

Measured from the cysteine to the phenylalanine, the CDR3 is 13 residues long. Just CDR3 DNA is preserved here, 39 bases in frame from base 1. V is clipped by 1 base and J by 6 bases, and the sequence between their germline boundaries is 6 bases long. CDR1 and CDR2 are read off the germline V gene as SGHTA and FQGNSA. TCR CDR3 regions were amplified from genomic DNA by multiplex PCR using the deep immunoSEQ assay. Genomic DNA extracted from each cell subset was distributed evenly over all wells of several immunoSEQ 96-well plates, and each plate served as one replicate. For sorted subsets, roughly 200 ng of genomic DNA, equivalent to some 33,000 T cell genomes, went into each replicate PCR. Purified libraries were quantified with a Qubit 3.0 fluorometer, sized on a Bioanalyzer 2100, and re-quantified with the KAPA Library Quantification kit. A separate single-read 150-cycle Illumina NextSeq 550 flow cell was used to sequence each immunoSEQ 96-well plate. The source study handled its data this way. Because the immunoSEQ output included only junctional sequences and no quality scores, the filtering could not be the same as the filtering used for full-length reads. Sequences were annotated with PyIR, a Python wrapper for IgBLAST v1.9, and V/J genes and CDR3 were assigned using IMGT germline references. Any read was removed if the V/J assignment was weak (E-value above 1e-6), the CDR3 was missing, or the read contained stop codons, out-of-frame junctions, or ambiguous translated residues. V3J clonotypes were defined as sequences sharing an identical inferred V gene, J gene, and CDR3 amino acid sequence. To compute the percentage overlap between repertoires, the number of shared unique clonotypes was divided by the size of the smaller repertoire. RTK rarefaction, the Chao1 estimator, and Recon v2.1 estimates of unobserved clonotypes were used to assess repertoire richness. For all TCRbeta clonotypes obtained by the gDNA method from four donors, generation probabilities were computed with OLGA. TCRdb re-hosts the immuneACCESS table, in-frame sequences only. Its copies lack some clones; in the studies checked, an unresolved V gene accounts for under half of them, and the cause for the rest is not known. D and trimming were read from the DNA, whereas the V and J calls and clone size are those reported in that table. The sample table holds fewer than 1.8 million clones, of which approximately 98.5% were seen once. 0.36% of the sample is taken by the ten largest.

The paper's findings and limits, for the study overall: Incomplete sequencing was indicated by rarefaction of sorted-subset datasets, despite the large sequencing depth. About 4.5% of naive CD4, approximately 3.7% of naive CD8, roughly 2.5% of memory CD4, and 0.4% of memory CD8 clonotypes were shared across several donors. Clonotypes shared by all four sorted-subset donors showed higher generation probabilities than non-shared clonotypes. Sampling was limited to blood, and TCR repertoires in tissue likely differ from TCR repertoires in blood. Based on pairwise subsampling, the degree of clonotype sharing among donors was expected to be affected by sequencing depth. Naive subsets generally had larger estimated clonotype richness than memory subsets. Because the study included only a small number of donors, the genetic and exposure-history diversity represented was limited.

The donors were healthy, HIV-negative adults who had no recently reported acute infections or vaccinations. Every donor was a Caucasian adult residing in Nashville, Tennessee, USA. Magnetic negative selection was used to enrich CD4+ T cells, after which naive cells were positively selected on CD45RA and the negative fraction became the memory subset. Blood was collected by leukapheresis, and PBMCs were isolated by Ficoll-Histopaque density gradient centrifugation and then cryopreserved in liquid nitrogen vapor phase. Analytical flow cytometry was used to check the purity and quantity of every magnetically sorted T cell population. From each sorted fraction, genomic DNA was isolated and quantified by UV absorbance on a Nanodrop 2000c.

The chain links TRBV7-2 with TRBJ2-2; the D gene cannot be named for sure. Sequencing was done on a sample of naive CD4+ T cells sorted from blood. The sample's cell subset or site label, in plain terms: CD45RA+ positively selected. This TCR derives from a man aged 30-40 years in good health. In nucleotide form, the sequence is TGTGCCAGCAGCTTAGGTGGCGCCGGGGAGCTGTTTTTT. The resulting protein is CASSLGGAGELFF. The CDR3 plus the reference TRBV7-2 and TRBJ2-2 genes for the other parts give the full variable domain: GAGVSQSPSNKVTEKGKDVELRCDPISGHTALYWYRQSLGQGLEFLIYFQGNSAPDKSGLPSDRFSAERTGGSVSTLTIQRTQQEDSAVYLCASSLGGAGELFFGEGSRLTVL.